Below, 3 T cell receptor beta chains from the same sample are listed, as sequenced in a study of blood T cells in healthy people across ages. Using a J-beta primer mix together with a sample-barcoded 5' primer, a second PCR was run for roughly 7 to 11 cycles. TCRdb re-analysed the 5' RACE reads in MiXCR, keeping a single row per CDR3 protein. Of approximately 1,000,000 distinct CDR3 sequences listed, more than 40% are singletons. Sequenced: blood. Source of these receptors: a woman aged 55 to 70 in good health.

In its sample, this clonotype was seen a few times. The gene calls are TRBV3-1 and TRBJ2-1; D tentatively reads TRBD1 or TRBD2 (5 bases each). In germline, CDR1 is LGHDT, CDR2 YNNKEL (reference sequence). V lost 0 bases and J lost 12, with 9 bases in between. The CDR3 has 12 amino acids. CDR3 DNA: TGTGCCAGCAGCCAAGACCTTGGGGGGCAGTTCTTC. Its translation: CASSQDLGGQFF.

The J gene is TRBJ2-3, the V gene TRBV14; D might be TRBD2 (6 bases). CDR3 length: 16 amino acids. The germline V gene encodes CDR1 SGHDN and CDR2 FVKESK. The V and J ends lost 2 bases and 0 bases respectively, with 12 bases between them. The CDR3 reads CASSQRLRGSTDTQYF. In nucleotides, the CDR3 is TGTGCCAGCAGCCAACGGTTGCGGGGTAGCACAGATACGCAGTATTTT.

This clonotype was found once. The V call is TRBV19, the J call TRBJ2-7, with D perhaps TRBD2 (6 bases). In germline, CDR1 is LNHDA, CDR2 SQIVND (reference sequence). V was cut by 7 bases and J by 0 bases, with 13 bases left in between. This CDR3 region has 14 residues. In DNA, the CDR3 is TGTGCCAGTACCACGGGGGATTACTCCTACGAGCAGTACTTC. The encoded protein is CASTTGDYSYEQYF.